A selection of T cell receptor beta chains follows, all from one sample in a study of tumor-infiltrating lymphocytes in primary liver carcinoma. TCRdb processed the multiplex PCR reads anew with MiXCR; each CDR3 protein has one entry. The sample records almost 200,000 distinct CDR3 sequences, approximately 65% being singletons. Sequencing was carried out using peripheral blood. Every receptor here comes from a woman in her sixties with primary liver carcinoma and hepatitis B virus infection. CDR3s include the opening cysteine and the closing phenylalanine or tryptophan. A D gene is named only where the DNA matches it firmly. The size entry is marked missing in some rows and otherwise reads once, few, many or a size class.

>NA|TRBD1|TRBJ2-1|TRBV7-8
CASSSSARDRVPYNEQFF
TGTGCCAGCAGCTCATCCGCGCGGGACAGGGTCCCCTACAATGAGCAGTTCTTC
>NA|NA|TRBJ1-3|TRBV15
CATSHAGSSGNTIYF
TGTGCCACCAGCCACGCAGGGAGCTCTGGAAACACCATATATTTT
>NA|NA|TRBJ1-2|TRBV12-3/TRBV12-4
CASSPLTGTSYGHTF
TGTGCCAGCAGTCCCCTCACCGGGACATCTTATGGCCACACCTTC
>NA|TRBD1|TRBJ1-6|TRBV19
CASSKGQNNSPLHF
TGTGCCAGTAGTAAGGGACAGAATAATTCACCCCTCCACTTT
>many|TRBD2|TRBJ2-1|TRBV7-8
CASRPGGGRVESSYNEQFF
TGTGCCAGCAGACCCGGGGGGGGTCGCGTGGAAAGCTCCTACAATGAGCAGTTCTTC
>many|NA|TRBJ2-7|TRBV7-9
CASSLKSQDYEQYF
TGTGCCAGCAGCTTAAAGTCCCAGGACTACGAGCAGTACTTC
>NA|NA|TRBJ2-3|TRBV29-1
CSVEIASTDTQYF
TGCAGCGTTGAGATAGCCTCCACAGATACGCAGTATTTT
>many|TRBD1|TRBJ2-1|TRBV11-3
CASSLDPGTGVRNEQFF
TGTGCCAGCAGCTTAGACCCTGGGACAGGGGTGCGAAATGAGCAGTTCTTC
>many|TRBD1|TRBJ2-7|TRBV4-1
CASSWSGQGSGYEQYF
TGCGCCAGCTCGTGGAGTGGACAGGGGTCCGGGTACGAGCAGTACTTC
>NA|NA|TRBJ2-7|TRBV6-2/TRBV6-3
CASSLAEGRSYEQYF
TGTGCCAGCAGTTTAGCGGAAGGACGCTCCTACGAGCAGTACTTC
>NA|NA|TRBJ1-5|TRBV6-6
CASSYSPELGGINQPRHF
TGTGCCAGCAGCTACTCGCCGGAACTCGGGGGGATCAATCAGCCCCGGCATTTT
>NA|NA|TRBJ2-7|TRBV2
CASSEAGGFRTYEQYF
TGTGCCAGCAGTGAAGCGGGGGGTTTCCGGACCTACGAGCAGTACTTC
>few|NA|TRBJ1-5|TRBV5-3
CARSYDPNQHQHF
TGTGCCAGAAGCTACGACCCCAATCAGCACCAGCATTTT
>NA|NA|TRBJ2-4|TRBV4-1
CASSFTGLVKNIQYF
TGCGCCAGCAGCTTTACAGGCCTAGTCAAAAACATTCAGTACTTC
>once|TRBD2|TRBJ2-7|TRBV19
CASSISGLAGTASYEQYF
TGTGCCAGTAGTATATCGGGACTAGCGGGTACGGCGTCCTACGAGCAGTACTTC
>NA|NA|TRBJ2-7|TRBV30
CAWSASGDRYEQYF
TGTGCCTGGAGTGCTTCGGGGGACCGCTACGAGCAGTACTTC
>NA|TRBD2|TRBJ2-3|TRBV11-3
CVSSLMSAGGADTQYF
TGTGTCAGCAGCTTAATGTCGGCGGGAGGTGCAGATACACAGTATTTT
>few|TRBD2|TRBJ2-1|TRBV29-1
CNADLNSGTDNEQFF
TGCAACGCTGATTTAAATAGCGGGACCGACAATGAGCAGTTCTTC
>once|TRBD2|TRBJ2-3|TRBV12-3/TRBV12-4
CASTFGGRVDAQYF
TGTGCCAGCACTTTTGGAGGGAGGGTGGATGCGCAGTATTTT
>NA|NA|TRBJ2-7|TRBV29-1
CSIAWGKYDEQYF
TGCAGCATTGCCTGGGGGAAATACGACGAGCAGTACTTC
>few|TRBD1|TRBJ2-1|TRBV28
CASSGRQGPTRDNEQFF
TGTGCCAGCAGTGGGCGACAGGGGCCCACAAGAGACAATGAGCAGTTCTTC
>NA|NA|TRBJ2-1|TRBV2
CASSDPRIGREQFF
TGTGCCAGCAGTGATCCCCGTATAGGGCGCGAGCAGTTCTTC
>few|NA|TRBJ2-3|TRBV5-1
CASSSESDTQYF
TGCGCCAGCAGCTCCGAGTCAGATACGCAGTATTTT
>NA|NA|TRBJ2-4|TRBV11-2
CTSSLDLGNSAKNIQYF
TGTACCAGCAGCTTAGATCTAGGGAACTCAGCCAAAAACATTCAGTACTTC
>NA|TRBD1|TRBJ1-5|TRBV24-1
CATSGGQDNQPQHF
TGTGCCACCAGTGGAGGACAGGACAATCAGCCCCAGCATTTT
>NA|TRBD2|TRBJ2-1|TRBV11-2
CASRFVRTSVSCNEQFF
TGTGCCAGCAGATTCGTTCGGACTAGCGTCTCCTGCAATGAGCAGTTCTTC
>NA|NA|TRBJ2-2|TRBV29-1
CSAAERAKTGELLF
TGCAGCGCGGCGGAGCGGGCGAAAACCGGGGAGCTGTTATTT
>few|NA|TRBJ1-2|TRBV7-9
CASSRLHYGYTF
TGTGCCAGCAGCCGATTACACTATGGCTACACCTTC
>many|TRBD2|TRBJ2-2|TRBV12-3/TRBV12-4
CASNLLAAGELFF
TGTGCCAGCAACCTACTAGCGGCCGGGGAGCTGTTTTTT
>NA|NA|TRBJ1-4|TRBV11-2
CASGRRSEKLFF
TGTGCCAGCGGCCGGAGGAGTGAAAAACTGTTTTTT
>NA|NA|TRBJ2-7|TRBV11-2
CASSLTLTVYERYF
TGTGCCAGCAGCTTAACTTTAACAGTTTACGAGCGGTACTTC
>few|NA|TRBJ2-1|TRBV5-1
CASSPGQGGYNEQFF
TGCGCCAGCAGCCCGGGACAAGGGGGATACAATGAGCAGTTCTTC
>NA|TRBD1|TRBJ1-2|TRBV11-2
CANSLVPGQGLGGYTF
TGTGCCAACAGCTTAGTTCCGGGACAGGGGTTGGGTGGCTACACCTTC
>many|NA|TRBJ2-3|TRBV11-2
CASSYRETGTDTQYF
TGTGCCAGCAGCTACCGGGAGACGGGGACAGATACGCAGTATTTT
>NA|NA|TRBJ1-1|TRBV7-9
CASSLLGLNTEAFF
TGTGCCAGCAGCCTGTTGGGGCTGAACACTGAAGCTTTCTTT
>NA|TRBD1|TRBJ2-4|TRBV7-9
CASSPLTGHQNIQYF
TGTGCCAGCAGCCCACTGACAGGGCACCAAAACATTCAGTACTTC
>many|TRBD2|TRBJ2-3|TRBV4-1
CASSQGGLVTDTQYF
TGCGCCAGCAGCCAAGGAGGACTAGTCACAGATACGCAGTATTTT